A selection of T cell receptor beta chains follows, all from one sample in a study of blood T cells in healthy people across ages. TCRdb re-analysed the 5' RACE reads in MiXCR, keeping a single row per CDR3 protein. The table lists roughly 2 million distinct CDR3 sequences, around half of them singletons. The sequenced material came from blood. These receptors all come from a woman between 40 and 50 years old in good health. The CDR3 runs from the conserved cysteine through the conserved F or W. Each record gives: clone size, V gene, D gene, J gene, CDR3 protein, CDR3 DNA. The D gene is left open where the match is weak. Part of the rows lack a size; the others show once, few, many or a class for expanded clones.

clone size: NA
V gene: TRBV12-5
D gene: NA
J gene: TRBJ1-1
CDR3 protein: CASGFGGGRNTEAFF
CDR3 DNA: TGTGCTAGTGGTTTTGGGGGCGGCCGGAACACTGAAGCTTTCTTT

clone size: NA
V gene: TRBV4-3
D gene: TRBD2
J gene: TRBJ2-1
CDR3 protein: CASSQVFSGGAWGEQFF
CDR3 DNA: TGCGCCAGCAGCCAAGTGTTTAGCGGGGGGGCCTGGGGTGAGCAGTTCTTC

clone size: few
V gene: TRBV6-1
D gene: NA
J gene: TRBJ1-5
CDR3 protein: CASSDGGGQPQHF
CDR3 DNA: TGTGCCAGCAGTGATGGGGGTGGTCAGCCCCAGCATTTT

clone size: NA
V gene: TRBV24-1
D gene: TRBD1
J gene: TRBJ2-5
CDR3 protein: CATADRGGGGLIETQYF
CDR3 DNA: TGTGCCACCGCCGACAGGGGAGGTGGTGGTTTAATAGAGACCCAGTACTTC

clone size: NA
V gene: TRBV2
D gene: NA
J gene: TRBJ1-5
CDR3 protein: CASSEERGPNQPQHF
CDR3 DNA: TGTGCCAGCAGTGAAGAAAGAGGACCCAATCAGCCCCAGCATTTT

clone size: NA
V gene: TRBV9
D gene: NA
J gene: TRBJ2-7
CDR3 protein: CASSVDAVQGFSYEQYF
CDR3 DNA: TGTGCCAGCAGCGTAGACGCAGTTCAGGGGTTCTCCTACGAGCAGTACTTC

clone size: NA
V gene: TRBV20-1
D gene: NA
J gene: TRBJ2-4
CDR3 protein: CSVRTTVAKNIQYF
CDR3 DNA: TGCAGTGTTCGGACGACAGTAGCCAAAAACATTCAGTACTTC

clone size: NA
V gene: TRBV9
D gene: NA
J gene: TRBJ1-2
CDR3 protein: CASSAGVRDYGYTF
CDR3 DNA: TGTGCCAGCAGCGCTGGGGTTCGTGACTATGGCTACACCTTC

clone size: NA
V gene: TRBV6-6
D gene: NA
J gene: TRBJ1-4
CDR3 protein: CASSYGTGRNEKLFF
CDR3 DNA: TGTGCCAGCAGTTATGGAACAGGGCGGAATGAAAAACTGTTTTTT

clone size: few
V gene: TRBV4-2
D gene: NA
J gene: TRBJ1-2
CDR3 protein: CASSQVKQNYGYTF
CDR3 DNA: TGTGCCAGCAGCCAAGTTAAACAGAACTATGGCTACACCTTC

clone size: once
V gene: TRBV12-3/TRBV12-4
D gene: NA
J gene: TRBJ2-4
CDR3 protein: CASSLGLAQETKYF
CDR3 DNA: TGTGCCAGCAGTCTTGGGCTAGCCCAAGAGACCAAGTACTTC

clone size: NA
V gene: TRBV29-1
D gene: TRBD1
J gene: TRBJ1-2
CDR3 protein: CSAGGTGGFGYTF
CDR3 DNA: TGCAGCGCCGGCGGGACAGGGGGCTTTGGCTACACCTTC

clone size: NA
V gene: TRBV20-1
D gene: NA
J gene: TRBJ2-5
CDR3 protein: CSAREFLATGETQYF
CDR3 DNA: TGCAGTGCTAGAGAGTTCCTAGCGACTGGAGAGACCCAGTACTTC

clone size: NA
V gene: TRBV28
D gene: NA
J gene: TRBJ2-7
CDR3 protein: CASSSGTTTSSYNEQYF
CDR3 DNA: TGTGCCAGCAGTTCCGGGACAACGACAAGCTCCTACAATGAGCAGTACTTC

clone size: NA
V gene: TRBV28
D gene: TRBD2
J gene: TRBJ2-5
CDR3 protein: CASSSSGGPEETQYF
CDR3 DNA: TGTGCCAGCAGTTCGAGCGGGGGGCCTGAAGAGACCCAGTACTTC

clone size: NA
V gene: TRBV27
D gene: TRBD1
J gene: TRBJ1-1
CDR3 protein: CASSWDRNTEAFF
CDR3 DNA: TGTGCCAGCAGTTGGGACAGGAACACTGAAGCTTTCTTT

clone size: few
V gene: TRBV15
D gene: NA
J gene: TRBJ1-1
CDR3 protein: CATSSTLVNTEAFF
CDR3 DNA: TGTGCCACCAGCAGTACACTCGTGAACACTGAAGCTTTCTTT

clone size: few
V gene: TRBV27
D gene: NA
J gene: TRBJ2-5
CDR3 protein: CASRRVVQETQYF
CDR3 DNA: TGTGCCAGCAGACGGGTCGTACAAGAGACCCAGTACTTC

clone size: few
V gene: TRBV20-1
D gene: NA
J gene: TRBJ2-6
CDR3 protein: CSASSAGANVLTF
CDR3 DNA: TGCAGTGCTTCGAGTGCTGGGGCCAACGTCCTGACTTTC

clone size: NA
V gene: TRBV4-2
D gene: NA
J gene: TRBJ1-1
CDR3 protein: CASSQDERKNTEAFF
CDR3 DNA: TGTGCCAGCAGCCAAGATGAAAGGAAAAACACTGAAGCTTTCTTT

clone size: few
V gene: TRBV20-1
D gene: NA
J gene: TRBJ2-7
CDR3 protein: CSASLVPYEQYF
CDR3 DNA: TGCAGTGCTAGTCTCGTACCCTACGAGCAGTACTTC

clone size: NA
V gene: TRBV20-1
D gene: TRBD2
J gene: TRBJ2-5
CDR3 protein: CSARNSGGAETQYF
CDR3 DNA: TGCAGTGCTAGAAATAGCGGGGGGGCAGAGACCCAGTACTTC

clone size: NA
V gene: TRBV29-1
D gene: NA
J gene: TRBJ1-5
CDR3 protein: CSVGLQNQPQHF
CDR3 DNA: TGCAGCGTTGGACTGCAAAATCAGCCCCAGCATTTT

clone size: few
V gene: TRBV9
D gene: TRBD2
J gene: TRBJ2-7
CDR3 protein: CASSASGGRYEQYF
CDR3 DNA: TGTGCCAGCAGCGCTAGCGGGGGCCGCTACGAGCAGTACTTC

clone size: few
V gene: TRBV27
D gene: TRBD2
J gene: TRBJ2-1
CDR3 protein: CASRASGLGYNEQFF
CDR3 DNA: TGTGCCAGCAGAGCGTCGGGACTAGGATACAATGAGCAGTTCTTC